The 24 T cell receptor beta chains below all came from one sample that was sequenced in a study of vaccination effects on CD4 cells after COVID-19. Some clones are missing from TCRdb's copy, which holds only in-frame ones; the method was immunoSEQ multiplex PCR. This sample carries tens of thousands of clones, 70% to 75% of them seen once, and the ten largest clones take approximately 1.5%. Using viral peptide pools, the ViraFEST assay grew out antigen-specific CD4+ T cells prior to sequencing. Culturing for about 10 days preceded CD4+ T cell isolation. Two doses of either BNT162b2 or mRNA-1273 were given to each participant. For these receptors, no antigen is known. The sample consisted of CD4+ T cells from PBMCs cultured with HCoV-229E spike peptides, taken after COVID-19 vaccination. The receptors derive from a human donor who received a COVID-19 vaccine.

The CDR3 reads CASSVGRGEEKLFF. CDR3 DNA sequence: TGTGCCAGCAGCGTAGGGAGAGGAGAAGAAAAACTGTTTTTT. The rearrangement links TRBV9 to TRBJ1-4; D is unclear. V was pared by 0 bases and J by 8 bases, with 11 bases between. The CDR3 has 14 amino acids. Germline CDR1 SGDLS, CDR2 YYNGEE.

This clone appeared a few times. This chain links TRBV18 with TRBJ1-1; maybe TRBD1 (5 bases). This CDR3 comprises 15 residues. Trimming took off 3 bases at V and 6 bases at J, with 17 bases between the two ends. The germline V gene encodes CDR1 KGHSH and CDR2 LQKENI. The CDR3 sequence is CASSPHPGQYAEAFF. The CDR3 bases are TGTGCCAGCTCACCCCACCCAGGGCAGTATGCTGAAGCTTTCTTT. Looking up the rest from reference TRBV18 and TRBJ1-1 gives the full variable domain: NAGVMQNPRHLVRRRGQEARLRCSPMKGHSHVYWYRQLPEEGLKFMVYLQKENIIDESGMPKERFSAEFPKEGPSILRIQQVVRGDSAAYFCASSPHPGQYAEAFFGQGTRLTVV.

CDR3 in amino acids: CASSLLIVDEAFF. The DNA of the CDR3 is TGTGCCAGCAGCTTATTAATTGTTGATGAAGCTTTCTTT. V usage is TRBV7-2 and J usage is TRBJ1-1; D remains ambiguous. Trimming cost V 2 bases and J 7 bases, with 11 bases left between them. The V gene's germline CDR1 is SGHTA and CDR2 FQGNSA. The length of the CDR3 is 13 residues.

V and J are TRBV2 and TRBJ1-2; D uncertain. Trimming took 6 bases from V and 7 from J, leaving 12 bases between them. CDR1 SNHLY and CDR2 FYNNEI come from the germline V gene. There are 12 residues in the CDR3. Written as DNA, the CDR3 is TGTGCCAGCAGCCTTAACAGCCCTGGCTACACCTTC. Its protein is CASSLNSPGYTF. The entire variable domain, with the rest obtained from reference TRBV2 and TRBJ1-2, is as follows: EPEVTQTPSHQVTQMGQEVILRCVPISNHLYFYWYRQILGQKVEFLVSFYNNEISEKSEIFDDQFSVERPDGSNFTLKIRSTKLEDSAMYFCASSLNSPGYTFGSGTRLTVV.

This sequence joins TRBV12-3 or TRBV12-4 and TRBJ2-2; possibly TRBD2 for D (5 bases). The CDR3 totals 13 residues. V lost 9 bases and J lost 5, with 13 bases in between. The CDR3: CASSGLFTGELFF. CDR3 nucleotide sequence: TGTGCCAGTAGTGGACTGTTTACCGGGGAGCTGTTTTTT.

The genes are TRBV5-1 and TRBJ2-1, with 8 bases lining up with TRBD2. The J segment lost 2 bases and the V segment lost 4 bases, leaving 8 bases of the junction unmatched. The CDR3 extends over 16 amino acids. Germline assignment: CDR1 SGHRS and CDR2 YFSETQ. CDR3 sequence (DNA): TGCGCCAGCAGCACAGCGGGGGCCCCTACCTACAATGAGCAGTTCTTC. Its protein product is CASSTAGAPTYNEQFF.

This chain uses TRBV4-3 with TRBJ2-1; D gene uncertain. CDR3 length equals 13 residues. The V end was cut by 4 bases, the J end by 4 bases, with 8 bases between. The germline gives CDR1 LGHNA, CDR2 YSLEER. Here the CDR3 DNA reads TGCGCCAGCAGCCGGACCGGATACAATGAGCAGTTCTTC. This sequence encodes CASSRTGYNEQFF.

This clone was picked up a small number of times. The CDR3 DNA reads TGTGCCAGCAGTGACAGGATTGGCTACACCTTC. Translating gives CASSDRIGYTF. V and J are TRBV21-1 and TRBJ1-2; the D call TRBD1 from the table was never checked on the DNA. TRBV21-1 is a pseudogene locus. This CDR3 has 11 amino acids.

The rearrangement uses TRBV28 and TRBJ1-5; D is unclear. CDR1 and CDR2 (germline): MDHEN, SYDVKM. The CDR3 length is 14 residues. V was clipped by 2 bases and J by 1 base, with 6 bases between them. DNA of the CDR3: TGTGCCAGCAGTTTACACGGGAGCAATCAGCCCCAGCATTTT. As protein: CASSLHGSNQPQHF.

V usage is TRBV20-1 and J usage is TRBJ1-2, with D hard to call. CDR1 is DFQATT, CDR2 SNEGSKA, per germline (reference sequence). The germline V and J ends were trimmed by 6 bases and 1 base, with 6 bases remaining between them. CDR3 length: 11 residues. The CDR3 DNA reads TGCAGTGCCTATGATAACTATGGCTACACCTTC. Amino acid sequence: CSAYDNYGYTF.

The chain employs TRBV7-3 and TRBJ2-5; TRBD2 matches at 12 bases. The CDR3 totals 15 residues. The trim removed 5 bases at V and 2 bases at J, leaving 3 bases unmatched. CDR1 is SGHTA and CDR2 is FQGTGA in the germline V gene. The CDR3 sequence: CASSRGLAGQETQYF. In DNA, the CDR3 is TGTGCCAGCAGCCGTGGACTAGCGGGACAAGAGACCCAGTACTTC.

This clone turned up a few times. The chain carries TRBV5-6 and TRBJ1-2, with D unclear. Trimming removed 4 bases at V and 0 bases at J, with 13 bases between. The CDR3 contains 15 residues. Germline assignment: CDR1 SGHDT and CDR2 YYEEEE. The CDR3 is CASSDSAVTNYGYTF. In DNA, the CDR3 is TGTGCCAGCAGCGATTCGGCAGTAACTAACTATGGCTACACCTTC. Combining the CDR3 with reference TRBV5-6 and TRBJ1-2 gives the whole variable domain DAGVTQSPTHLIKTRGQQVTLRCSPKSGHDTVSWYQQALGQGPQFIFQYYEEEERQRGNFPDRFSGHQFPNYSSELNVNALLLGDSALYLCASSDSAVTNYGYTFGSGTRLTVV.

The sample holds a few counts of this clone. The J gene is TRBJ2-7, the V gene TRBV15; D possibly matches TRBD1 or TRBD2 (6 bases each). The CDR3 is made up of 16 amino acids. The germline V gene encodes CDR1 LNHNV and CDR2 YYDKDF (reference sequence). V gave up 0 bases and J gave up 0 bases, with 12 bases separating them. The CDR3 bases are TGTGCCACCAGCAGAGATCCCGGGGGCCGCTCCTACGAGCAGTACGTC. Translated: CATSRDPGGRSYEQYV.

The CDR3 DNA reads as TGTGCCAGCAGTTTCCCGGACGGGACTAGCGGGGGAAATGAGCAGTTCTTC. Its translation: CASSFPDGTSGGNEQFF. The genes are TRBV27 and TRBJ2-1; 14 nucleotides match TRBD2. CDR1 is MNHEY, CDR2 SMNVEV, per germline (reference sequence). V lost 3 bases and J lost 7; bases outside the gene matches: 8. The CDR3 is 17 amino acids.

The chain joins TRBV9 to TRBJ2-5; D is perhaps TRBD1 or TRBD2 (5 bases each). The CDR3 is made up of 15 amino acids. Germline-derived CDR1 and CDR2 are SGDLS and YYNGEE. V gave up 4 bases and J gave up 0 bases, with 13 bases separating them. In DNA form, the CDR3 reads TGTGCCAGCAGCCCCCTGGGGGTTTACCAAGAGACCCAGTACTTC. Translation: CASSPLGVYQETQYF.

In this sample, this clone turned up a few times. V usage is TRBV7-3 and J usage is TRBJ2-3, with 7 bases aligning to TRBD1. The CDR3 consists of 14 residues. The V gene's germline CDR1 is SGHTA and CDR2 FQGTGA. V shed 5 bases and J 4 bases; nucleotides not matched to a gene: 6. The chain's CDR3 is CASSPDRVADTQYF. CDR3 bases: TGTGCCAGCAGCCCCGACAGGGTGGCAGATACGCAGTATTTT.

This clone has just a few counts. This rearrangement joins TRBV19 to TRBJ2-5, with 8 bases that match TRBD2. Germline-derived CDR1 and CDR2 are LNHDA and SQIVND (reference sequence). Trimming at V came to 6 bases and at J to 5 bases, leaving 8 bases not matched to a gene. The CDR3 has 14 amino acids. CDR3 in DNA: TGTGCCAGTAGAGGCGGGGGGCGGTTGGAGACCCAGTACTTC. It codes for CASRGGGRLETQYF.

This clone appeared a single time. The chain uses TRBV7-2 and TRBJ2-7, with D possibly being TRBD1 (5 bases). CDR3 size: 15 residues. With 2 bases removed from V and 0 bases from J, the gap between germline ends came to 11 bases. In germline, CDR1 is SGHTA, CDR2 FQGNSA. This chain's CDR3 is CASSLQGRSSYEQYV. The CDR3 DNA is TGTGCCAGCAGCTTACAGGGCAGGAGCTCCTACGAGCAGTACGTC.

This clone was detected a few times. The chain combines TRBV19 with TRBJ1-2; TRBD1 might be the D (6 bases). This CDR3 spans 14 amino acids. The germline V gene encodes CDR1 LNHDA and CDR2 SQIVND (reference sequence). V dropped 2 bases and J dropped 3 bases, with 10 bases sitting between them. The CDR3 sequence is CASSIMGADYGYTF. The CDR3 nucleotides are TGTGCCAGTAGTATAATGGGGGCGGACTATGGCTACACCTTC.

The J gene is TRBJ2-3, the V gene TRBV3-1 (or the pseudogene TRBV3-2); 9 bases agree with TRBD1. This CDR3 is built from 14 residues. V lost 6 bases and J lost 2; bases outside the gene matches: 3. Germline CDR1 reads LGHDT; CDR2 reads YNNKEL (reference sequence). The CDR3 sequence is CASRGQGSTDTQYF. The CDR3 bases are TGTGCCAGCAGGGGACAGGGTTCCACAGATACGCAGTATTTT.

The chain uses TRBV15 and TRBJ1-1; 7 bases are shared with TRBD1. Germline V gene data show CDR1 as LNHNV and CDR2 as YYDKDF (reference sequence). The V gene end was trimmed by 1 base and the J gene end by 0 bases; junction bases not matched to a gene: 8. The CDR3 extends over 17 amino acids. The CDR3 loop reads CATSRGGTGAMNTEAFF. The CDR3 DNA reads TGTGCCACCAGCAGAGGGGGAACAGGGGCAATGAACACTGAAGCTTTCTTT.

The chain is built from TRBV2 and TRBJ2-1, with 12 bases that match TRBD2. The CDR3 consists of 15 residues. Germline lookup yields CDR1 SNHLY and CDR2 FYNNEI. V lost 5 bases, J lost 4 bases, and 3 bases stayed unmatched. The CDR3 is CASSTLAGGYNEQFF. DNA of the CDR3: TGTGCCAGCAGTACACTAGCGGGGGGTTACAATGAGCAGTTCTTC.

The V and J genes are TRBV18 and TRBJ1-4; tentatively, D is TRBD1 (5 bases). CDR3 length: 15 amino acids. Trimming removed 6 bases at V and 4 bases at J, with 15 bases between. The germline V gene has CDR1 KGHSH and CDR2 LQKENI. CDR3 nucleotides: TGTGCCAGCTCCCCAGAAGGACAACTTAATGAAAAACTGTTTTTT. Residues: CASSPEGQLNEKLFF.

The chain has TRBV24-1 and TRBJ2-2; D gene ambiguous. CDR3 length: 14 residues. V was shortened by 4 bases and J by 0 bases, with 5 bases between the two germline ends. CDR1 is KGHDR, CDR2 SFDVKD, per germline. CDR3 sequence: CATSDRPNTGELFF. The CDR3, as DNA: TGTGCCACCAGTGACAGACCGAACACCGGGGAGCTGTTTTTT.